This record covers a single T cell receptor (beta chain). Going by frequency, this clonotype is medium-sized (0.01 to 0.1%); no count is logged. The clone's antigen remains unknown. Because antigen-specific T cells had previously been reported in Parkinson's disease blood, the researchers used Parkinson's disease patients as a neurodegenerative disease comparison group. None of the participants had acute infectious disease, and every participant was in good physical condition. Neurodegeneration in patients was confirmed with biomarkers including neurofilament, amyloid-beta and tau. For droplet-based sequencing, live CSF cells were sorted with a live/dead marker. CSF was obtained by lumbar puncture, and immune cells were pelleted by centrifugation at 300g. CSF samples were checked for red blood cells, and any sample contaminated with blood was excluded. CSF cells were cryopreserved in freezing medium, frozen overnight at -80 °C, and then stored in liquid nitrogen. Before analysis, CSF samples were stored for less than seven months.

This specimen comes from a study of CD8 T cells in cerebrospinal fluid in Alzheimer's disease (TCRdb year 2020). Looking at the study overall: The study assessed CSF T cell clonal expansion with two single-cell approaches: plate-based nested PCR sequencing and droplet-based sequencing. A total of some 22 samples were covered by the CSF gene-expression analysis, in which Parkinson's disease patients were included. The droplet-based CSF analysis comparing patients with controls included about 10 healthy controls (around 11,000 cells) and about 10 patients with MCI or Alzheimer's disease (around 10,000 cells). Whether clonally expanded T cells were present in cerebrospinal fluid from healthy elderly individuals and from patients with neurodegenerative disease was tested.

The library was obtained by 10x single-cell sequencing. CSF cells were profiled with 10X Genomics single-cell V(D)J and 5' gene-expression libraries. CSF single-cell TCR libraries were sequenced on an Illumina NextSeq550. Concerning the study's data processing: V(D)J reads were aligned to the vdj-GRCh38 alts ensemble 2.0.0 reference and were analysed with the Cell Ranger vdj pipeline. A clonotype was defined as a group of cell barcodes sharing the same set of productive CDR3 nucleotide sequences. To link clonality with transcriptional profiles, clonotype information was added to the Seurat v3.0 gene-expression metadata. Any CSF cell with more than 1,800 genes, more than 7,500 UMIs or more than 10% mitochondrial reads was removed. To identify TCRs with known antigen specificity, CDR3-beta sequences were compared against VDJdb. Clone sharing was examined by network analysis using the R package qgraph, in which only TCRs with complete alpha and beta chains were included. TCRdb reprocessed the reads, and each CDR3 protein sequence is entered once, without DNA. The V and J calls here are based on TCRdb, not the publication. The table of this sample itemizes hundreds of distinct CDR3 sequences. The top ten clones comprise around 8.7% of the sample.

Points the paper makes about the study in general: In patients with MCI or Alzheimer's disease, the biggest CSF clone accounted for a larger percentage of TCRs than in controls. The EBV-specific clones were neither the most highly expanded clones nor enriched among patients. Only samples with detectable clones went into the overall clonality comparison: about eleven healthy, 5 MCI, 5 AD, and 6 PD. In pooled data, a highly expanded clone (at least 3% of TCRs) was found in 1 of 10 healthy subjects versus 4 of 6 Alzheimer's patients. Finding EBV-specific TCRs in CSF, the authors cautioned, does not establish a causal link between EBV and Alzheimer's disease.

CDR1 and CDR2 are read off the germline V gene (reference sequence) as LNHNV and YYDKDF. CDR3 length: 15 amino acids, cysteine to phenylalanine. The DNA is not on file. The receptor's source is a human donor with Parkinson's disease. The V and J segments used are TRBV15 and TRBJ2-1. Sequenced material: cerebrospinal fluid. The CDR3 protein: CATSRGADTYNEQFF.